This TCR beta chain was identified during a study of Ad26.COV2.S vaccination and SARS-CoV-2 variants. Treatment indicated: roughly 20 received Ad26.COV2.S at low or high dose, single or two shots; 5 received placebo; per-sample allocation not given. Day 63 after the first vaccine or placebo injection was the time point for sampling. Using immunoSEQ multiplex PCR, the repertoire was profiled, and TCRdb retains in-frame clones only, with some absent. The sample contains about 680,000 clones, approximately 88% of which appear only once. The sample in question was peripheral blood, obtained in a trial of Ad26.COV2.S vaccine versus placebo. The clonotype originates from a person between 18 and 60 years old who received the Ad26.COV2.S COVID-19 vaccine or a placebo.

CDR3 coding DNA: TGTGCCAGCAGTGAAGGATCAGGGGGCATGGACACTGAAGCTTTCTTT. This gives the protein CASSEGSGGMDTEAFF. This chain links TRBV25-1 with TRBJ1-1; 8 bases line up with TRBD1. The CDR3 has 16 residues. Germline V gene sequence: CDR1 MGHDK, CDR2 SYGVNS. Trimming removed 2 bases from V and 3 bases from J; junction bases left unmatched: 8.